This T cell receptor beta chain was retrieved from a study of T cell repertoires in cytomegalovirus infection. The wider study: CMV infection plus the matching HLA type was flagged by public TCR beta signatures.

TCRdb re-called the reads through MiXCR, storing one row per CDR3 protein. Of 150,000 to 180,000 distinct CDR3 sequences listed, around 20% are singletons. Broader study findings: The ex vivo response was dominated by HLA-C-restricted CMV-specific TCR beta clonotypes. Identification of carriers of CMV plus the relevant HLA was performed using cumulative public TCR beta family frequency.

This clonotype has just a few counts. Its antigen is still unknown. The specimen sequenced was PBMCs. This sequence was found in a human donor in good health (CMV status not recorded). Some clones in this sample may be carry-over from other donors' samples.

The CDR3 protein is CASSRAYQETQYF. The DNA of the CDR3 is TGTGCCAGCAGTCGGGCGTATCAAGAGACCCAGTACTTC. The rearrangement links TRBV7-3 to TRBJ2-5; D call uncertain. Trimming left V 6 bases short and J 2 bases short, with 10 bases between. CDR1 and CDR2 from the germline V gene are SGHTA and FQGTGA. CDR3 length equals 13 residues.